This record covers a single TCR beta chain. What it binds is unknown. TCRdb's copy holds only in-frame clones and misses some; the assay was immunoSEQ multiplex PCR. The data show 950,000 to 1,200,000 clones, with 60% to 85% seen just once and roughly 0.83% held by the top ten. This specimen comes from a study of shared clonotypes between healthy human individuals. Study-wide results and limits: Sequencing depth was a factor that was expected to affect clonotype sharing among donors. Sampling involved blood alone; tissue repertoires likely differ. Among non-shared clonotypes, generation probabilities were lower than among those shared by all four donors.

Trimming left V 4 bases short and J 7 bases short, with 16 bases between. Per germline, CDR1 SGHDN and CDR2 FVKESK. This CDR3 region has 14 residues. Negatively enriched CD4+ T cells were divided by CD45RA into naive and memory. The source material was memory CD4+ T cells from PBMCs. As to subset: CD45RA-negative fraction. The chain uses TRBV14 and TRBJ1-1; D unclear. The receptor's source is a man aged 18 to 30 in good health. Some clones in this sample may be carry-over from other donors' samples. In nucleotides, the CDR3 is TGTGCCAGCAGCCCCTTTCATCTATCCCTTGAAGCTTTCTTT. Its translation: CASSPFHLSLEAFF.